The sample holds a few counts of the clone carrying this T cell receptor (beta chain). The data stem from a study of CD8+CD57+ T cells in acquired aplastic anemia. Study details: The study obtained an average of roughly 3 ug of DNA from sorted CD4+ and CD8+ cells. In CD4+ cells, healthy donors produced an average of around 11 million reads.

Germline CDR1 is DFQATT and CDR2 is SNEGSKA (reference sequence). The ends were cut back, 6 bases at V and 1 base at J, with 12 bases in the middle. This CDR3 has 13 residues. According to the study, genomic DNA was the template for TCR beta VDJ and CDR3 profiling. TCRdb re-called the reads through MiXCR, storing one row per CDR3 protein. The sample lists hundreds of thousands of distinct CDR3 sequences, 55% to 70% occurring once. Specimen: sorted CD4+, CD8+, or CD8+CD57+ T cells (not recorded which) from PBMCs. This sequence joins TRBV20-1 and TRBJ2-5; D is unclear. The sequence was obtained from a human donor in good health, serving as a control. The CDR3 reads CSAQKVVQETQYF. Here the CDR3 DNA reads TGCAGTGCCCAAAAGGTCGTCCAAGAGACCCAGTACTTC.